This TCR beta chain was captured in a study of Tregs in tolerant kidney transplant recipients. Regarding the study as a whole: Activated donor B cell expansion appeared to reveal the most relevant donor-specific TCRbeta repertoire. Biological reproducibility was not directly addressed in this study.

Here immunoSEQ multiplex PCR was the method, and the copy in TCRdb shows in-frame clones only, minus some. The data contain 85,000 to 95,000 clones, around 94% of them seen just once; the ten biggest clones take up roughly 5%. Unstimulated regulatory T cells (CD4+CD25+CD127-), CD4+CD25- non-regulatory cells, CD4 and CD8 cells were FACS-sorted from thawed PBMCs. The length of the CDR3 is 13 residues. V lost 6 bases, J lost 6 bases, and 15 bases lay in between. The germline gives CDR1 MGHRA, CDR2 YSYEKL. In regard to this clone: Antigen specificity is unknown.

The chain carries TRBV4-1 and TRBJ2-7, with D possibly TRBD1 on 5 matching bases. This clonotype was sampled from a human donor in good health. The sequencing input was CD8+ T cells from blood. The CDR3 DNA follows: TGCGCCAGCAGTTTCACAGGTTCTGGCGAGCAGTACTTC. Translation gives CASSFTGSGEQYF.